Described below is a single TCR beta chain sequence and its context. Its antigen is undetermined. The sample comes from a study of read filtering for tumor transcriptome and immune sequencing. Study outcomes and limitations: About 82% of IR-seq clonotypes had a single read, yet these held approximately 3.5% of reads. Dropping single-read clonotypes raised IR-seq and RNA-seq shared-clonotype correlation.

The CDR3 extends over 15 amino acids. Germline lookup yields CDR1 SGHAT and CDR2 FQDESV (reference sequence). With 0 bases removed from V and 3 bases from J, the gap between germline ends came to 12 bases. Molecular barcoded adaptors covering alpha/delta and beta/gamma chains were used on roughly 400 ng RNA. TCRdb passed the reads through MiXCR, listing each CDR3 protein once. There are some 130,000 distinct CDR3 sequences in the sample; 13% occur only once, and more than 6.5% lies in the top ten. The genes are TRBV11-1 and TRBJ2-7; D is unclear. Material: a population of CD138-negative cells sorted from bone marrow. This receptor was identified in a donor at least 40 years old with multiple myeloma. The CDR3 is CASSLASSLFYEQYF. CDR3 nucleotide sequence: TGTGCCAGCAGCTTAGCATCTAGTCTTTTCTACGAGCAGTACTTC.